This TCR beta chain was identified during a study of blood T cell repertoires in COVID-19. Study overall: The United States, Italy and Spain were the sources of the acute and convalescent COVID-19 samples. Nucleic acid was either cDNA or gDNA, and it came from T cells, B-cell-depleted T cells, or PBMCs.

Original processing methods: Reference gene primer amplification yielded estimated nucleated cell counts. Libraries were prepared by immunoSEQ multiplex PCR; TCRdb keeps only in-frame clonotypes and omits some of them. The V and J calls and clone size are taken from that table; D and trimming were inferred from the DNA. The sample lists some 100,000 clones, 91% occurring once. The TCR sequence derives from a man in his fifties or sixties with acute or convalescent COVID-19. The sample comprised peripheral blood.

CDR3 region: CASTAVRVAGALDTQYF. In DNA form, the CDR3 reads TGCGCCAGCACCGCTGTCAGGGTAGCGGGAGCGTTAGATACGCAGTATTTT. The V call is TRBV23-1, the J call TRBJ2-3, with 9 bases lining up with TRBD2. TRBV23-1 is an open reading frame whose function is uncertain. This CDR3 spans 17 amino acids. V was pared by 7 bases and J by 5 bases, with 16 bases of the junction left unmatched.